One sample yielded the 7 T cell receptor beta chains listed below, sequenced in a study of T cell responses to AZD1222 COVID-19 vaccine. The repertoire was sequenced with immunoSEQ multiplex PCR; TCRdb's copy has only in-frame clones and lacks some. In the table there are some 69,000 clones, over 65% of which are singletons. The source material was peripheral blood, sampled 28 days after the second AZD1222 dose. Source of these receptors: an adult who received the AZD1222 COVID-19 vaccine.

The gene calls are TRBV7-9 and TRBJ2-7, with 8 bases lining up with TRBD2. Trimming removed 1 base from V and 6 bases from J; junction bases left unmatched: 11. From germline, CDR1 is SEHNR and CDR2 FQNEAQ (reference sequence). The CDR3 length is 16 residues. The CDR3 loop reads CASSLGPSGSPAEQYF. The CDR3 region has the DNA TGTGCCAGCAGCTTAGGGCCAAGCGGGAGTCCCGCCGAGCAGTACTTC. Complete variable domain (other parts from reference TRBV7-9 and TRBJ2-7): DTGVSQNPRHKITKRGQNVTFRCDPISEHNRLYWYRQTLGQGPEFLTYFQNEAQLEKSRLLSDRFSAERPKGSFSTLEIQRTEQGDSAMYLCASSLGPSGSPAEQYFGPGTRLTVT.

The CDR3 is CASSSWRGSDEQYF. The CDR3 region has the DNA TGTGCCAGCAGCTCGTGGAGGGGTTCTGACGAGCAGTACTTC. This chain uses TRBV6-5 with TRBJ2-7; D is perhaps TRBD2 (6 bases). V was pared by 6 bases and J by 5 bases, with 17 bases between. CDR3 size: 14 residues. CDR1 and CDR2 from the germline V gene are MNHEY and SVGAGI.

This clone was seen only once. The V gene is TRBV7-9, the J gene TRBJ2-7; weak D call: TRBD1 (6 bases). Trimming took off 5 bases at V and 0 bases at J, with 14 bases between the two ends. Germline assignment: CDR1 SEHNR and CDR2 FQNEAQ (reference sequence). The CDR3 is 15 residues long. As DNA, the CDR3 is TGTGCCAGCAGCCTTGACAGGACCCCCTCCTACGAGCAGTACTTC. Translating gives CASSLDRTPSYEQYF.

The chain couples TRBV5-4 to TRBJ2-2; maybe TRBD1 (6 bases). CDR1 is SGHNT and CDR2 is YYREEE in the germline V gene (reference sequence). V lost 4 bases to trimming and J lost 7 bases, with 8 bases between them. The CDR3 is 12 amino acids. Written as DNA, the CDR3 is TGTGCCAGCAGCCGACAGGTCGGGGAGCTGTTTTTT. Encoded protein: CASSRQVGELFF.

The CDR3 nucleotides are TGTGCCAGCAGTCCGCAAGACAGGGTCCATGGCTACACCTTC. It codes for CASSPQDRVHGYTF. The chain has TRBV28 and TRBJ1-2; the match to TRBD1 covers 7 bases. The CDR3 extends over 14 amino acids. Looked up from germline, CDR1 is MDHEN and CDR2 is SYDVKM. The trim removed 5 bases at V and 6 bases at J, leaving 9 bases unmatched.

J is TRBJ1-4 and V is TRBV15, with 7 bases identical to TRBD1. The germline CDR1 and CDR2 sequences are LNHNV and YYDKDF (reference sequence). V lost 5 bases, J lost 0 bases, and 9 bases stayed unmatched. This CDR3 has 17 amino acids. The CDR3 sequence is CATSPRGGQATNEKLFF. Written as DNA, the CDR3 is TGTGCCACCAGCCCTCGGGGAGGACAGGCAACTAATGAAAAACTGTTTTTT. The whole variable domain, filled in from reference TRBV15 and TRBJ1-4, reads DAMVIQNPRYQVTQFGKPVTLSCSQTLNHNVMYWYQQKSSQAPKLLFHYYDKDFNNEADTPDNFQSRRPNTSFCFLDIRSPGLGDTAMYLCATSPRGGQATNEKLFFGSGTQLSVL.

This clone has only a few counts. The rearrangement joins TRBV2 to TRBJ1-5; D gene unclear. This CDR3 is 15 amino acids long. Trimming removed 2 bases at V and 0 bases at J, with 8 bases between. Per germline, CDR1 SNHLY and CDR2 FYNNEI. Here the CDR3 reads CASSEIRYSNQPQHF. CDR3 bases: TGTGCCAGCAGTGAAATCAGATATAGCAATCAGCCCCAGCATTTT.